One sample yielded the 8 T cell receptor beta chains listed below, sequenced in a study of T cells in Graves' hyperthyroidism and ophthalmopathy. There were TCR beta CDR3 regions amplified from RNA transcripts. Initially, a first-round RT-PCR of the TCR CDR3 employed the HTBI primer set. In TCRdb, the multiplex PCR reads were re-called with MiXCR into one record per CDR3 protein. The table includes a few hundred thousand distinct CDR3 sequences, roughly 14% detected once. Sequenced sample: blood. The receptors come from a woman in her late teens or twenties with Graves' hyperthyroidism that later progressed to Graves' ophthalmopathy.

The sample holds many counts of this clonotype. The chain recombines TRBV5-1 with TRBJ2-7, with D perhaps TRBD2 (5 bases). The germline gives CDR1 SGHRS, CDR2 YFSETQ. The CDR3 loop spans 12 amino acids. The V gene lost 1 base and the J gene lost 7 bases, with 9 bases spanning the gap. The CDR3 bases are TGCGCCAGCAGCTTGTCCTCGGGGGAGCAGTACTTC. Its protein is CASSLSSGEQYF.

With respect to this clonotype: This may stem from a read error, because a much larger clone lies one nucleotide away. J is TRBJ2-1 and V is TRBV5-5; D is undetermined. The CDR3 covers 17 residues. The V and J ends lost 1 base and 6 bases respectively, with 20 bases between them. Per germline, CDR1 SGHKS and CDR2 YYEKEE (reference sequence). The chain's CDR3 is CASSLPITPTSRNEQFF. The CDR3 DNA reads as TGTGCCAGCAGCTTGCCAATAACCCCTACTTCTCGCAATGAGCAGTTCTTC.

This clonotype was recorded at least ten times. V is TRBV7-8 and J is TRBJ1-2, with D perhaps TRBD1 (5 bases). Germline CDR1 SGHVS, CDR2 FQNEAQ. The CDR3 length is 16 residues. The V end was cut by 2 bases, the J end by 0 bases, with 13 bases between. CDR3 DNA: TGTGCCAGCAGCTTAACGATTCAGGGAGCTAACTATGGCTACACCTTC. This gives the protein CASSLTIQGANYGYTF.

This clonotype was detected only a few times. The chain couples TRBV11-3 to TRBJ1-1; 7 bases align to TRBD1. The CDR3 is 11 residues long. Germline V gene sequence: CDR1 SGHNT, CDR2 YENEEA. The J segment lost 10 bases and the V segment lost 2 bases, leaving 1 base of the junction unmatched. CDR3 sequence (DNA): TGTGCCAGCAGCTTAAACAGGGGAGCTTTCTTT. As protein: CASSLNRGAFF.

This clonotype occurred many times. The chain carries TRBV6-1 and TRBJ2-7; the D gene is possibly TRBD2 (6 bases). Germline loops: CDR1 MNHNS, CDR2 SASEGT. There are 12 residues in the CDR3. CDR3 bases: TGTTGTACTAGCCGGTCCCCGTACGAGCAGTACTTC. Translation gives CCTSRSPYEQYF.

This clonotype occurred a few times. The V and J genes are TRBV6-2 or TRBV6-3 and TRBJ2-7; possible D gene TRBD2, 6 bases. The CDR3 is 14 residues long. The germline CDR1 and CDR2 sequences are MNHEY and SVGEGT. V lost 10 bases and J 4 bases, leaving 20 bases between the germline ends. CDR3 sequence: CATSDERVLYEQYF. The DNA of the CDR3 is TGTGCCACCTCGGATGAGCGGGTCCTTTACGAGCAGTACTTC.

This chain connects TRBV15 to TRBJ1-6; the D is unclear. CDR1 is LNHNV, CDR2 YYDKDF, per germline (reference sequence). The CDR3 is 15 amino acids. Trimming took 2 bases from V and 4 from J, leaving 9 bases between them. CDR3 nucleotide sequence: TGTGCCACCAGCAGACGTGGGATTTATAATTCACCCCTCCACTTT. As protein: CATSRRGIYNSPLHF. Supplemented by reference TRBV15 and TRBJ1-6, the full variable domain reads DAMVIQNPRYQVTQFGKPVTLSCSQTLNHNVMYWYQQKSSQAPKLLFHYYDKDFNNEADTPDNFQSRRPNTSFCFLDIRSPGLGDTAMYLCATSRRGIYNSPLHFGNGTRLTVT.

The V call is TRBV5-4, the J call TRBJ1-5, with TRBD1 as a possible D gene (6 bases). Germline V gene sequence: CDR1 SGHNT, CDR2 YYREEE (reference sequence). The CDR3 covers 15 residues. Trimming left V 2 bases short and J 4 bases short, with 13 bases between. The CDR3 region is CASSFQGMGNQPQHF. CDR3 coding DNA: TGTGCCAGCAGCTTCCAGGGGATGGGGAATCAGCCCCAGCATTTT. Full variable domain (remainder filled in from reference TRBV5-4 and TRBJ1-5): ETGVTQSPTHLIKTRGQQVTLRCSSQSGHNTVSWYQQALGQGPQFIFQYYREEENGRGNFPPRFSGLQFPNYSSELNVNALELDDSALYLCASSFQGMGNQPQHFGDGTRLSIL.